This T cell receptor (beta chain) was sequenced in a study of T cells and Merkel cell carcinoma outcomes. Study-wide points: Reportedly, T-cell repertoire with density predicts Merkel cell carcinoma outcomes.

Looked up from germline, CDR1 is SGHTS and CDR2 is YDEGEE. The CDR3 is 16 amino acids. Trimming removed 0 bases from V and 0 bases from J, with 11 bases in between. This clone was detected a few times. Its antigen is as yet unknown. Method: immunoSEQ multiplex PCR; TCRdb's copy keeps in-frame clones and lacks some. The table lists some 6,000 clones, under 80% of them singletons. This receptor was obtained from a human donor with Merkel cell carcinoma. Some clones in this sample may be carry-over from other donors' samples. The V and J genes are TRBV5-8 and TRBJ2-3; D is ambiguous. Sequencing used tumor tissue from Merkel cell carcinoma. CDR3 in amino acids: CASSLASQASTDTQYF. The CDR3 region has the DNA TGTGCCAGCAGCTTGGCCTCTCAGGCTAGCACAGATACGCAGTATTTT.